Following are 31 T cell receptor beta chains from one sample sequenced in a study of OX40 agonist ivuxolimab in advanced cancers. The assay was immunoSEQ multiplex PCR, and TCRdb's table has in-frame clones only and misses some. The sample includes 130,000 or so clones, about nine tenths of them seen just once. Material: CD4+ or CD8+ T cells sorted from blood, obtained in a trial of the OX40 agonist ivuxolimab. The receptors shown here come from an adult with an advanced solid tumor such as melanoma, head and neck, liver or kidney cancer.

V is TRBV5-5 and J is TRBJ2-3, with 8 bases that match TRBD2. The CDR3 extends over 15 amino acids. V lost 6 bases, J lost 5 bases, and 11 bases stayed unmatched. The V gene's germline CDR1 is SGHKS and CDR2 YYEKEE (reference sequence). DNA for the CDR3: TGTGCCAGCACCCTAGGAGCGGGGGCAGGAGATACGCAGTATTTT. Protein product: CASTLGAGAGDTQYF.

As DNA, the CDR3 is TGTGCCAGTAGTATGGGAGCGGGCGGTCCCTACGAGCAGTACTTC. Translated, it gives CASSMGAGGPYEQYF. The gene calls are TRBV19 and TRBJ2-7; weak D call: TRBD2 (6 bases). Trimming took off 3 bases at V and 2 bases at J, with 14 bases between the two ends. CDR3 length: 15 amino acids. From germline, CDR1 is LNHDA and CDR2 SQIVND (reference sequence).

The CDR3 region has the DNA TGTGCCAGCAGTCCAGGGGGGGGCGTAAGCTCCTACGAGCAGTACTTC. This encodes CASSPGGGVSSYEQYF. V gene TRBV28 combines with J gene TRBJ2-7, with D perhaps given as TRBD1 or TRBD2 (7 bases each). Trimming shortened V by 5 bases and J by 0 bases, and 17 bases separated the two germline ends. Germline CDR1 MDHEN, CDR2 SYDVKM. The CDR3 is made up of 16 amino acids.

Turning to this clone: The junction departs from the called germline gene at one end, perhaps through a read error. V is TRBV5-1 and J is TRBJ2-1; D ambiguous. This CDR3 has 17 residues. Germline V gives CDR1 SGHRS, CDR2 YFSETQ. The CDR3 coding sequence is TGCGCCAGCAGCTTGAGCAGGTCTCTTAACGGGTTTGATGAGCAATTCTTC. It yields the protein CASSLSRSLNGFDEQFF.

This chain's CDR3 is CASSPPPRDRGNEQFF. The CDR3 DNA sequence: TGTGCCAGCAGTCCACCCCCGCGGGACAGGGGAAATGAGCAGTTCTTC. This chain connects TRBV28 to TRBJ2-1; 10 positions agree with TRBD1. The J segment lost 7 bases and the V segment lost 5 bases, leaving 11 bases of the junction unmatched. The germline CDR1 and CDR2 sequences are MDHEN and SYDVKM. The CDR3 is 16 residues long.

V is TRBV28 and J is TRBJ2-7, with 9 bases identical to TRBD1. The junction had 5 bases not matched to a gene; V was cut back by 8 bases and J by 0 bases. Germline V gives CDR1 MDHEN, CDR2 SYDVKM. The CDR3 covers 14 residues. The CDR3 region has the DNA TGTGCCAGCCGGGGACAGGGCCCCTCCTACGAGCAGTACTTC. It is translated as CASRGQGPSYEQYF.

This chain joins TRBV28 and TRBJ2-2; 7 nucleotides match TRBD2. Trimming removed 2 bases from V and 4 bases from J; junction bases left unmatched: 7. Germline assignment: CDR1 MDHEN and CDR2 SYDVKM. The CDR3 has 16 amino acids. The CDR3 is CASSLGGSLGTGELFF. CDR3 nucleotide sequence: TGTGCCAGCAGTTTAGGCGGGAGCCTGGGCACCGGGGAGCTGTTTTTT.

This clone was counted a few times. The rearrangement joins TRBV7-9 to TRBJ2-5; TRBD2 matches 10 bases. The CDR3 loop spans 18 amino acids. Per the germline V gene, CDR1 is SEHNR and CDR2 is FQNEAQ (reference sequence). Trimming at V came to 6 bases and at J to 1 base, leaving 14 bases not matched to a gene. The CDR3 nucleotides are TGTGCCAGCAGTCTTAGACTAGCGGGTGCTTTAGGCCAAGAGACCCAGTACTTC. Its translation is CASSLRLAGALGQETQYF.

The genes are TRBV30 and TRBJ1-1, with a tentative D call TRBD1 (5 bases). With 1 base removed from V and 3 bases from J, the gap between germline ends came to 9 bases. CDR1 and CDR2 (germline): GTSNPN, SVGIG (reference sequence). The CDR3 is 13 amino acids. The CDR3 spells CAWSGGAYTEAFF. In nucleotides, the CDR3 is TGTGCCTGGAGTGGGGGCGCGTACACTGAAGCTTTCTTT.

V is TRBV6-6 and J is TRBJ2-7; TRBD2 agrees at 11 bases. The CDR3 spans 13 residues. Germline trimming cut 5 bases from V and 6 bases from J; bases unmatched to any gene: 3. Germline-derived CDR1 and CDR2 are MNHNY and SVGAGI (reference sequence). For the CDR3, the DNA is TGTGCCAGCAGTGCCGGGACTAGCGGCGAGCAGTACTTC. Amino acid sequence: CASSAGTSGEQYF.

The chain is built from TRBV5-1 and TRBJ2-7; D remains unclear. Germline V CDR1 and CDR2: SGHRS, YFSETQ. V was pared by 0 bases and J by 7 bases, with 11 bases between. The CDR3 contains 13 residues. The CDR3, as DNA: TGCGCCAGCAGCTTGGGTGGGGTTCGGGAGCAGTACTTC. It translates to CASSLGGVREQYF.

This clone was counted a few times. The V and J genes are TRBV6-1 and TRBJ1-2; TRBD1 matches at 9 bases. This CDR3 is built from 15 residues. J was trimmed by 7 bases and V by 2 bases; bases with no gene match: 8. Per germline, CDR1 MNHNS and CDR2 SASEGT. CDR3: CASSESHRGLGGYTF. CDR3 DNA: TGTGCCAGCAGTGAATCACACAGGGGGCTCGGTGGCTACACCTTC.

V gene TRBV28 combines with J gene TRBJ2-7; weak D call: TRBD1 (6 bases). Germline CDR1 is MDHEN and CDR2 is SYDVKM. The V and J ends lost 4 bases and 1 base respectively, with 11 bases between them. CDR3 length: 14 amino acids. CDR3 protein: CASSSGTKSYEQYF. In nucleotides, the CDR3 is TGTGCCAGCAGTTCCGGGACAAAATCCTACGAGCAGTACTTC.

The V gene is TRBV21-1, the J gene TRBJ1-4; the table's D call TRBD1 went unverified against the DNA. TRBV21-1 is annotated as a pseudogene. The CDR3 contains 16 residues. The CDR3 DNA sequence: TGTGCCAGCAGCTCTTCCCCCGGGACAGGGGGTGAAAAACTGTTTTTT. This codes for CASSSSPGTGGEKLFF.

The chain uses TRBV6-6 and TRBJ1-1; 9 bases align to TRBD1. V shed 8 bases and J 1 base; nucleotides not matched to a gene: 2. Germline V gives CDR1 MNHNY, CDR2 SVGAGI (reference sequence). The CDR3 has 13 amino acids. In DNA form, the CDR3 reads TGTGCCAGCCTGACAGGGGGGAACACTGAAGCTTTCTTT. Translating it yields CASLTGGNTEAFF.

For the CDR3, the DNA is TGTGCCAGCTCACCACGCTTGGTTGAAGCTTTCTTT. Protein: CASSPRLVEAFF. The genes are TRBV18 and TRBJ1-1; D is unclear. Deletions cut 1 base from V and 7 bases from J, with 7 bases between. The CDR3 runs 12 residues. Germline V gene sequence: CDR1 KGHSH, CDR2 LQKENI.

This clone appeared a single time. The chain recombines TRBV9 with TRBJ1-1, with D unresolved. The CDR3 is 14 amino acids. Germline V gene lookup returns CDR1 SGDLS and CDR2 YYNGEE. V was pared by 1 base and J by 2 bases, with 9 bases between. CDR3 DNA: TGTGCCAGCAGCGTAATTCGGGCCAACACTGAAGCTTTCTTT. Amino acid sequence: CASSVIRANTEAFF.

V gene TRBV5-1 combines with J gene TRBJ2-5; 8 bases match TRBD2. The CDR3 is 14 residues long. Germline CDR1 SGHRS, CDR2 YFSETQ. Trimming cost V 1 base and J 4 bases; bases outside gene matches: 3. CDR3 in DNA: TGCGCCAGCAGCTTGCCCGGGGGGGGAGAGACCCAGTACTTC. Translated, it gives CASSLPGGGETQYF.

The chain recombines TRBV6-6 with TRBJ2-7, with no clear D. Per the germline V gene, CDR1 is MNHNY and CDR2 is SVGAGI (reference sequence). Trimming pared 5 bases from V and 2 bases from J, leaving 13 bases between. The CDR3 consists of 14 residues. The CDR3: CASSPANGPYEQYF. As DNA, the CDR3 is TGTGCCAGCAGTCCCGCGAACGGTCCCTACGAGCAGTACTTC.

This clone turned up a few times. The genes are TRBV28 and TRBJ1-5, with a weak D call TRBD1 (6 bases). Germline CDR1 MDHEN, CDR2 SYDVKM. CDR3 size: 11 residues. V lost 10 bases and J lost 7, with 11 bases in between. The CDR3 DNA is TGTGCCACCCGGACAGACCAGCCCCAGCATTTT. Its protein product is CATRTDQPQHF.

The chain links TRBV30 to TRBJ2-7; 9 nucleotides match TRBD2. Germline V gene sequence: CDR1 GTSNPN, CDR2 SVGIG (reference sequence). The ends lost 2 bases at V and 0 bases at J; junction bases unmatched: 2. The CDR3 has 14 amino acids. CDR3 DNA sequence: TGTGCCTGGAGTATTAGCGGGAGCTCCTACGAGCAGTACTTC. Its protein is CAWSISGSSYEQYF.

This chain connects TRBV19 to TRBJ1-2, with D maybe TRBD1 (5 bases). CDR3 length: 14 residues. Trimming pared 3 bases from V and 6 bases from J, leaving 14 bases between. Germline CDR1 is LNHDA and CDR2 is SQIVND (reference sequence). CDR3 region: CASSIAGTFNGYTF. The CDR3 DNA is TGTGCCAGTAGTATCGCAGGGACCTTTAATGGCTACACCTTC.

This rearrangement joins TRBV9 to TRBJ2-7; D possibly matches TRBD1 or TRBD2 (5 bases each). V lost 0 bases to trimming and J lost 2 bases, with 12 bases between them. This CDR3 has 15 residues. Per the germline V gene, CDR1 is SGDLS and CDR2 is YYNGEE. The CDR3 sequence: CASSVGGAGTYEQYF. CDR3 coding DNA: TGTGCCAGCAGCGTAGGAGGGGCAGGGACCTACGAGCAGTACTTC.

The J gene is TRBJ2-3, the V gene TRBV5-1, with 11 bases lining up with TRBD2. After removal of 3 bases from V and 5 bases from J, the junction contained 8 bases not matched to a gene. Germline V gene data show CDR1 as SGHRS and CDR2 as YFSETQ. CDR3 length: 16 amino acids. As DNA, the CDR3 is TGCGCCAGCAGCTCGCTTAGCGGGAGGGCCGGAGATACGCAGTATTTT. Translation: CASSSLSGRAGDTQYF.

The chain combines TRBV19 with TRBJ2-2; 10 bases map to TRBD1. V lost 5 bases and J lost 3; bases outside the gene matches: 6. Germline CDR1 and CDR2: LNHDA and SQIVND (reference sequence). The CDR3 length is 16 residues. The CDR3 loop reads CASSPWTGGDTGELFF. CDR3 bases: TGTGCCAGTAGTCCCTGGACAGGGGGAGACACCGGGGAGCTGTTTTTT.

The DNA for the CDR3 is TGTGCCAGCAGGGGGGGGATTCCCTATGGCTACACCTTC. It codes for CASRGGIPYGYTF. The chain employs TRBV28 and TRBJ1-2, with a possible D match to TRBD1 (5 bases). V lost 6 bases to trimming and J lost 4 bases, with 12 bases between them. Germline lookup yields CDR1 MDHEN and CDR2 SYDVKM. The CDR3 is made up of 13 amino acids.

The chain combines TRBV25-1 with TRBJ2-2; D not resolved. Looked up from germline, CDR1 is MGHDK and CDR2 is SYGVNS. The CDR3 covers 13 residues. V shed 1 base and J shed 3 bases, with 3 bases lying between them. CDR3 amino acids: CASSEFYTGELFF. CDR3 DNA: TGTGCCAGCAGTGAATTTTACACCGGGGAGCTGTTTTTT.

This clone has only one observation. The J gene is TRBJ2-1, the V gene TRBV7-3; 13 nucleotides line up with TRBD2. The CDR3 is made up of 17 amino acids. The trim removed 1 base at V and 8 bases at J, leaving 8 bases unmatched. The germline CDR1 and CDR2 sequences are SGHTA and FQGTGA. The CDR3 sequence is CASSLRLAGGYSHEQFF. For the CDR3, the DNA is TGTGCCAGCAGCTTAAGACTAGCGGGAGGTTACAGTCATGAGCAGTTCTTC. The full variable domain, completed using reference TRBV7-3 and TRBJ2-1, is GAGVSQTPSNKVTEKGKYVELRCDPISGHTALYWYRQSLGQGPEFLIYFQGTGAADDSGLPNDRFFAVRPEGSVSTLKIQRTERGDSAVYLCASSLRLAGGYSHEQFFGPGTRLTVL.

The chain has TRBV12-5 and TRBJ2-3; D unresolved. V lost 0 bases to trimming and J lost 1 base, with 11 bases between them. Germline V gene data show CDR1 as LGHNT and CDR2 as FRNRAP. CDR3 length equals 16 residues. This chain's CDR3 is CASGLVPPSGTDTQYF. The CDR3 DNA reads TGTGCTAGTGGTTTGGTGCCCCCCTCGGGCACAGATACGCAGTATTTT.

This chain connects TRBV19 to TRBJ2-1; 10 positions agree with TRBD2. Germline V gives CDR1 LNHDA, CDR2 SQIVND (reference sequence). This CDR3 is 15 amino acids long. V trimming: 7 bases; J trimming: 6 bases; junction bases outside the gene matches: 9. CDR3 amino acids: CASISLAGAPNEQFF. The CDR3 DNA is TGTGCCAGTATCTCGCTAGCGGGAGCCCCCAATGAGCAGTTCTTC.

The chain has TRBV7-3 and TRBJ2-3; D may be TRBD1 or TRBD2 (5 bases each). Germline V lookup: CDR1 SGHTA, CDR2 FQGTGA. V gave up 2 bases and J gave up 3 bases, with 9 bases separating them. There are 14 residues in the CDR3. Here the CDR3 reads CASSLGGRTDTQYF. CDR3 nucleotides: TGTGCCAGCAGCTTAGGGGGTAGAACAGATACGCAGTATTTT.